Listed below are T cell receptor beta chains from one sample, sequenced in a study of cytomegalovirus exposure and HLA in healthy donors. TCRdb keeps only in-frame clones here, not all; method: immunoSEQ multiplex PCR. Found here are around 140,000 clones, approximately 88% of them singletons; the top ten hold 0.45% to 0.6%. Sequencing used PBMCs. The receptor source for this set is a middle-aged woman in good health and CMV-seronegative. Each CDR3 is given with its conserved first and last residue. Rows give clone size only sometimes, using once, few, many, or a class for an expanded clone.

v_gene | abundance | CDR3aa
TRBV5-4 | . | CASSLQLGGRTGELFF
TRBV5-1 | . | CASSLPPGQIFSNTQYF
TRBV7-9 | . | CASRSRDSYEQYF
TRBV29-1 | . | CSVRPTGGLYEQYF
TRBV14 | . | CASSQGLNYGYTF
TRBV30 | . | CAWTDSGNTIYF
TRBV28 | . | CASSFSRGWGGYTF
TRBV11-2 | . | CASSETSGRSGNEQFF
TRBV7-2 | . | CASSFWGGFSYEQYF
TRBV5-1 | . | CASSPGTSGNLYEQYF
TRBV10-2 | . | CASSESTWTSGNNEQFF
TRBV4-3 | . | CASSQDGSEQYF
TRBV7-9 | . | CASSTTELNNEQFF
TRBV7-9 | . | CASSLWPPSGSWSETQYF
TRBV5-6 | . | CASSLGRGADGYTF
TRBV6-1 | few | CASSPRRTSGYEQYF
TRBV5-8 | . | CASSPGGGRLASETQYF
TRBV9 | . | CASSVGRLAADTQYF
TRBV5-1 | . | CASSISGLPGNTEAFF
TRBV6-5 | . | CASSPDRVGTQYF
TRBV6-6 | once | CASSKSGGPQETQYF
TRBV30 | . | CAWSGWDRVGYTF
TRBV5-1 | . | CASSSQGDYGYTF